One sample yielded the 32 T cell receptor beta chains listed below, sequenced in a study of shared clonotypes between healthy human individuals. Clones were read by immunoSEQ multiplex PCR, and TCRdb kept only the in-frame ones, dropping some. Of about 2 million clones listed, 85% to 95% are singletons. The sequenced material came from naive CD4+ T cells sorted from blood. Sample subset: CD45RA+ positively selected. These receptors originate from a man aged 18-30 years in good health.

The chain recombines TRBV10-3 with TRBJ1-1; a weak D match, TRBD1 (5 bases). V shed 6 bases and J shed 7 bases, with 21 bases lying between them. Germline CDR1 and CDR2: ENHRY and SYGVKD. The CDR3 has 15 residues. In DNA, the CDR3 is TGTGCCATCAGGACACGGGGCGCTTCAAACCATGAAGCTTTCTTT. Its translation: CAIRTRGASNHEAFF.

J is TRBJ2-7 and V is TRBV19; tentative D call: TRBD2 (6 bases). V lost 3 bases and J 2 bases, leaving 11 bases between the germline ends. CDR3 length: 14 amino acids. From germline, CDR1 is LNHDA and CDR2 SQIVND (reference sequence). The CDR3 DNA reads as TGTGCCAGTAGTATGTTGGGGGGAACCTACGAGCAGTACTTC. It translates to CASSMLGGTYEQYF.

The CDR3 DNA sequence: TGTGCCAGCACGTTTGACCGGTTCTCCTACGAGCAGTACTTC. Encoded protein: CASTFDRFSYEQYF. The chain carries TRBV2 and TRBJ2-7; D is uncertain. In germline, CDR1 is SNHLY, CDR2 FYNNEI. The CDR3 is 14 amino acids. Between the trimmed V and J ends, which lost 7 bases and 0 bases, there was a span of 13 bases.

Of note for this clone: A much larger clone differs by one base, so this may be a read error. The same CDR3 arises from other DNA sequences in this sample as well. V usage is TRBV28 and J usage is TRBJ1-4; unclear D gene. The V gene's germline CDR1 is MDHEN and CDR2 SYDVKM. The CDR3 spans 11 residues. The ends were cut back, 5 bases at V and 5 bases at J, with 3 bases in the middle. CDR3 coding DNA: TGTGCCAGCAGTCTCAATGAAAAACTGTTTTTT. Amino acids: CASSLNEKLFF.

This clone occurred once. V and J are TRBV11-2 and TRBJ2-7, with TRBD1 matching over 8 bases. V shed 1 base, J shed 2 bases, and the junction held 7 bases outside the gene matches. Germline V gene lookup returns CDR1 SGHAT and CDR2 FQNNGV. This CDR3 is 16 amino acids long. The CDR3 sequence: CASSLGSWDRPYEQYF. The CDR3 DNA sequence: TGTGCCAGCAGCTTAGGCAGCTGGGACAGGCCCTACGAGCAGTACTTC.

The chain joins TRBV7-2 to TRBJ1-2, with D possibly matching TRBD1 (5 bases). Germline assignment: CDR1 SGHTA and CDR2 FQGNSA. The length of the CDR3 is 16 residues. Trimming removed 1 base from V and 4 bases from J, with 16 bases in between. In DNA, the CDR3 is TGTGCCAGCAGCTTAGATGTGCAGGGAATCTCCTATGGCTACACCTTC. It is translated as CASSLDVQGISYGYTF.

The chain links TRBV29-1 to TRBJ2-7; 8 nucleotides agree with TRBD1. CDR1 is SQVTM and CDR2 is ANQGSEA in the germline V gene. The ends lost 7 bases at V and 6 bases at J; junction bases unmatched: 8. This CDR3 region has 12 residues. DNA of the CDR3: TGCAGCGGCGGACAGGGTACACGCGAGCAGTACTTC. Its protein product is CSGGQGTREQYF.

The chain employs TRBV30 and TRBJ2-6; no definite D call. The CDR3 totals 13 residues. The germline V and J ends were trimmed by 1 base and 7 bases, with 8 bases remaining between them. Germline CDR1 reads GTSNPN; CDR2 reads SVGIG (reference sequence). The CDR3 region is CAWSASAANVLTF. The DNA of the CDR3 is TGTGCCTGGAGTGCCTCCGCCGCCAACGTCCTGACTTTC.

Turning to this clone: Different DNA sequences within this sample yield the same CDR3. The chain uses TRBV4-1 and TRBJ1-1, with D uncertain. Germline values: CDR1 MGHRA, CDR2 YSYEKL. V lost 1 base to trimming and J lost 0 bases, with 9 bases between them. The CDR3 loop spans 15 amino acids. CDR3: CASSQVGGLNTEAFF. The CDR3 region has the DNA TGCGCCAGCAGCCAAGTGGGCGGTTTGAACACTGAAGCTTTCTTT.

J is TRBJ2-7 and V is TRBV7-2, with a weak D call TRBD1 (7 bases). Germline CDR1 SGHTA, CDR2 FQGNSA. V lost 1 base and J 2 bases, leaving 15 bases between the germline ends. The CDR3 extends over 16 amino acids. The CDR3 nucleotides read TGTGCCAGCAGCTTAGGTCGACTAGGGGGCACCTACGAGCAGTACTTC. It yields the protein CASSLGRLGGTYEQYF.

This chain's CDR3 is CASSRAVYNEQFF. CDR3 sequence (DNA): TGTGCCAGCAGTAGGGCCGTGTACAATGAGCAGTTCTTC. The J gene is TRBJ2-1, the V gene TRBV5-4; D is undetermined. This CDR3 region has 13 residues. The V end was cut by 5 bases, the J end by 4 bases, with 10 bases between. The germline CDR1 and CDR2 sequences are SGHNT and YYREEE (reference sequence).

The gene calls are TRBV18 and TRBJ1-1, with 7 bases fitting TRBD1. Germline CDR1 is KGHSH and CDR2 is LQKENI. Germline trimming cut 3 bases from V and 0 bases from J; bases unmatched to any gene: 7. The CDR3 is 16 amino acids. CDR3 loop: CASSPPNQGVNTEAFF. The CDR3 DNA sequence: TGTGCCAGCTCACCTCCTAACCAGGGGGTGAACACTGAAGCTTTCTTT.

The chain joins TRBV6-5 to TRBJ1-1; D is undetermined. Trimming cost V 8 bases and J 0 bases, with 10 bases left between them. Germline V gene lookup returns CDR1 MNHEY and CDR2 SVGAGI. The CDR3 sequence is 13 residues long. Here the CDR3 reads CASQDPLNTEAFF. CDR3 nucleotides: TGTGCCAGCCAGGACCCCCTGAACACTGAAGCTTTCTTT.

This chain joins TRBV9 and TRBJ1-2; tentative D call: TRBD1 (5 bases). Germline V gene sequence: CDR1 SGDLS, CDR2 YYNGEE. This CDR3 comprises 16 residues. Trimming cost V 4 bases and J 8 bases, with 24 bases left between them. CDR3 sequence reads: CASSLYSGTSGGGYTF. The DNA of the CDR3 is TGTGCCAGCAGCCTCTATTCCGGGACCTCCGGAGGCGGCTACACCTTC.

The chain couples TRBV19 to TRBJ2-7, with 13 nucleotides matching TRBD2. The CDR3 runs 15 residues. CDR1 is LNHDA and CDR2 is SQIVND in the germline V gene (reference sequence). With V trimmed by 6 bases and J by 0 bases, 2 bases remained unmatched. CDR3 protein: CASSRTSGSSYEQYF. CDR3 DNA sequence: TGTGCCAGTAGCCGGACTAGCGGGAGCTCCTACGAGCAGTACTTC.

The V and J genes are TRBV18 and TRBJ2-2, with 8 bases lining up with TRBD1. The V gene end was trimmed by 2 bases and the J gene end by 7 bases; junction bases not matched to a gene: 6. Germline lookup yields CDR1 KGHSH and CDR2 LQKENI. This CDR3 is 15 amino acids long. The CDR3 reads CASSPGTGGIGELFF. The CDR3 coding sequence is TGTGCCAGCTCACCAGGGACAGGAGGGATCGGGGAGCTGTTTTTT.

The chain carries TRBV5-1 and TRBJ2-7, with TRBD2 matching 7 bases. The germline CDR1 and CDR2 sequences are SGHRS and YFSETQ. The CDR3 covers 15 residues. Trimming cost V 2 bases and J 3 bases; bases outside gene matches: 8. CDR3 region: CASSLTGGSYYEQYF. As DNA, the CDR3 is TGCGCCAGCAGCTTAACGGGGGGATCCTACTACGAGCAGTACTTC.

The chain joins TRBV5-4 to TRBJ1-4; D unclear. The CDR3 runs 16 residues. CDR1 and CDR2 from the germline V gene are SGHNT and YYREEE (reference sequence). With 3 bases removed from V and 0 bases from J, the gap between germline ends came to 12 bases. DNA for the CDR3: TGTGCCAGCAGCTCTAAGGGCATTACAACTAATGAAAAACTGTTTTTT. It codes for CASSSKGITTNEKLFF.

The CDR3 here is CASSPTGAQLFTDTQYF. DNA of the CDR3: TGTGCCAGCTCACCGACAGGGGCACAATTATTCACAGATACGCAGTATTTT. The chain links TRBV18 to TRBJ2-3; 8 bases map to TRBD1. Germline V gene lookup returns CDR1 KGHSH and CDR2 LQKENI. The CDR3 has 17 amino acids. The J segment lost 2 bases and the V segment lost 3 bases, leaving 10 bases of the junction unmatched.

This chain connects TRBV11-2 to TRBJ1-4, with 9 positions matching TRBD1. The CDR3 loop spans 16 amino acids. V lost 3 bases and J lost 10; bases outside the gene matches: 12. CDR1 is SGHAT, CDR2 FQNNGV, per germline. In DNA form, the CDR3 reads TGTGCCAGCAGCTTCACAACAGGGGGCGCGGAGGGAAAACTGTTTTTT. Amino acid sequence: CASSFTTGGAEGKLFF.

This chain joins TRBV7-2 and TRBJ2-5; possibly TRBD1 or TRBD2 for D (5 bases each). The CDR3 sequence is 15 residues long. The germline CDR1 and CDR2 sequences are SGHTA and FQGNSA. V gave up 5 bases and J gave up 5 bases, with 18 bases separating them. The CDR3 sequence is CASSLSGFPGETQYF. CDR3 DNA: TGTGCCAGCAGCCTCTCAGGGTTCCCGGGGGAGACCCAGTACTTC.

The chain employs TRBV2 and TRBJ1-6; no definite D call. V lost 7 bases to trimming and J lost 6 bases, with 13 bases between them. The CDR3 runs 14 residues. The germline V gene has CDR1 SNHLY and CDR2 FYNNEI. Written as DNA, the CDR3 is TGTGCCAGCAACCCCGGCCAGGCTAATTCACCCCTCCACTTT. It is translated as CASNPGQANSPLHF.

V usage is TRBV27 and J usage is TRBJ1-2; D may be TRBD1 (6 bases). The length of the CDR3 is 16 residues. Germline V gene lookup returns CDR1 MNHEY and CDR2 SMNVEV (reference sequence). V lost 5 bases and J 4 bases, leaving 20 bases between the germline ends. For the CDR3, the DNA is TGTGCCAGCAGTGTAACCCAGACAGGTTGGGGCTATGGCTACACCTTC. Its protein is CASSVTQTGWGYGYTF.

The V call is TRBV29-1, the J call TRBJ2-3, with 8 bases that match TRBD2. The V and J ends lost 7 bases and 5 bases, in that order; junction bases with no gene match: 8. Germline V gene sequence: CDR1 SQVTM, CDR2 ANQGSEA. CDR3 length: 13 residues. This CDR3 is CSERLAGRDTQYF. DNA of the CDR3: TGCAGCGAGCGTTTAGCGGGAAGAGATACGCAGTATTTT.

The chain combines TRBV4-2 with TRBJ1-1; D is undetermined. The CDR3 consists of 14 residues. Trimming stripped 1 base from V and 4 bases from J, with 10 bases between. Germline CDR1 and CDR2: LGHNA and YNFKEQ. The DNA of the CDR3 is TGTGCCAGCAGCCAAGTTGGCGCCGGCACTGAAGCTTTCTTT. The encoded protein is CASSQVGAGTEAFF.

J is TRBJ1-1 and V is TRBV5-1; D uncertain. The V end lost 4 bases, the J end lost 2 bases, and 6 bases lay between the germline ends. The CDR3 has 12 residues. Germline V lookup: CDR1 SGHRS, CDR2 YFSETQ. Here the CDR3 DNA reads TGCGCCAGCAGCCTATCTAACACTGAAGCTTTCTTT. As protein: CASSLSNTEAFF.

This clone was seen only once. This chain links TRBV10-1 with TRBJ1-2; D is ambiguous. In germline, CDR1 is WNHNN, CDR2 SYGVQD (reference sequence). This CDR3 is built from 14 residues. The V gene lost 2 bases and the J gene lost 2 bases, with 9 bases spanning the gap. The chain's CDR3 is CASSEGGFNYGYTF. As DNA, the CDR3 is TGCGCCAGCAGTGAGGGAGGATTCAACTATGGCTACACCTTC.

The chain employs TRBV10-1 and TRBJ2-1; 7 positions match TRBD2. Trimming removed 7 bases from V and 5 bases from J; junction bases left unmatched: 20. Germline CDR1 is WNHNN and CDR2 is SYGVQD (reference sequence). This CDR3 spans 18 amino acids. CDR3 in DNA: TGCGCCAGCAAACTCTTTGCCGCTAGCGGTCTGGGAAACAATGAGCAGTTCTTC. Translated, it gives CASKLFAASGLGNNEQFF.

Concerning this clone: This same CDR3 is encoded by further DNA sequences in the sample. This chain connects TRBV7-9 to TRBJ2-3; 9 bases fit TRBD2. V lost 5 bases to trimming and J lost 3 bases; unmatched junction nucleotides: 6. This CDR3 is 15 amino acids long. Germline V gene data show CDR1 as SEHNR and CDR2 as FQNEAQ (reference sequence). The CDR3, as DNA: TGTGCCAGCAGCCTGAGCGGGGGGTCAACAGATACGCAGTATTTT. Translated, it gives CASSLSGGSTDTQYF.

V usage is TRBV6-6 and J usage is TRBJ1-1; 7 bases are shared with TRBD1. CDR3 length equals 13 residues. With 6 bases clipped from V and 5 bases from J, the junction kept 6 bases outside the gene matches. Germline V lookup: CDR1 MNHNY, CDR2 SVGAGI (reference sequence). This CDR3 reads CASRIPGGTEAFF. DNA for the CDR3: TGTGCCAGCAGGATTCCAGGGGGAACTGAAGCTTTCTTT.

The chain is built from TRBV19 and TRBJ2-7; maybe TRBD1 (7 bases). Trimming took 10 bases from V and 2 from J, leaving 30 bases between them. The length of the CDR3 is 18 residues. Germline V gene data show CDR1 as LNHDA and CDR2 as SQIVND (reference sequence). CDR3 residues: CAIRRAYDPGQPPYEQYF. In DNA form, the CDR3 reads TGTGCCATCAGGAGGGCCTACGATCCGGGACAGCCTCCCTACGAGCAGTACTTC. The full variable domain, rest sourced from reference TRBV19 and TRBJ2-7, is DGGITQSPKYLFRKEGQNVTLSCEQNLNHDAMYWYRQDPGQGLRLIYYSQIVNDFQKGDIAEGYSVSREKKESFPLTVTSAQKNPTAFYLCAIRRAYDPGQPPYEQYFGPGTRLTVT.

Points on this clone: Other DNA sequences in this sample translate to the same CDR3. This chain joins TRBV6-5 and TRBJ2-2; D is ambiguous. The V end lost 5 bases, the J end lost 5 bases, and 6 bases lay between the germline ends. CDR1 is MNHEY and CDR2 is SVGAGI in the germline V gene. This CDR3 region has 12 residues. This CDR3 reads CASSSTTGELFF. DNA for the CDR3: TGTGCCAGCAGTAGTACAACCGGGGAGCTGTTTTTT.